The 3 T cell receptor beta chains given below trace back to one sample, sequenced in a study of identical twins. From the 5' RACE reads, TCRdb called clonotypes with MiXCR, one entry per CDR3 protein. The sample contains roughly 290,000 distinct CDR3 sequences, about 8.3% of which appear only once. The same data also contributed to another study, on yellow fever vaccine responses in identical twins.

What was sequenced was memory (CD45RO+) T cells sorted from blood. The receptors originated from a young woman in good health.

This clonotype was recorded many times. The rearrangement joins TRBV5-1 to TRBJ1-5; 10 bases are a match to TRBD1. The V segment lost 4 bases and the J segment 4 bases; nucleotides outside the gene matches: 5. The CDR3 is made up of 15 amino acids. Looked up from germline, CDR1 is SGHRS and CDR2 is YFSETQ. CDR3 nucleotides: TGCGCCAGCAGCCCCGGGACAGGGGCGAATCAGCCCCAGCATTTT. Translated, it gives CASSPGTGANQPQHF.

The chain uses TRBV6-5 and TRBJ1-5; no clear D. V dropped 2 bases and J dropped 2 bases, with 19 bases sitting between them. Germline V CDR1 and CDR2: MNHEY, SVGAGI. The CDR3 totals 18 residues. The CDR3 sequence is CASSYARRPGYGNQPQHF. The CDR3 coding sequence is TGTGCCAGCAGTTACGCGCGCAGGCCGGGGTATGGCAATCAGCCCCAGCATTTT.

The rearrangement joins TRBV20-1 to TRBJ2-7; D may be TRBD2 (5 bases). Germline CDR1 DFQATT, CDR2 SNEGSKA (reference sequence). V was pared by 0 bases and J by 1 base, with 10 bases between. The CDR3 spans 14 residues. CDR3 loop: CSARDGRTSYEQYF. The CDR3 DNA follows: TGCAGTGCTAGAGATGGCCGGACTTCCTACGAGCAGTACTTC.